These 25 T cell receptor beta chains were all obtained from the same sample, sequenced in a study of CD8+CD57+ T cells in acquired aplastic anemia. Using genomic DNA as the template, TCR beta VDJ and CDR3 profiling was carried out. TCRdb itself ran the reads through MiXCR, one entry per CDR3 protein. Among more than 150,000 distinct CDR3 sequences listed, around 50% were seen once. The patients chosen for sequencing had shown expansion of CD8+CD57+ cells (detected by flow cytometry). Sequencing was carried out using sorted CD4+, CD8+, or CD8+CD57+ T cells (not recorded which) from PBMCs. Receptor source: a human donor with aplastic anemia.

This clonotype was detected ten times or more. The CDR3 reads CASSVTSGGYNEQFF. DNA for the CDR3: TGTGCCAGCAGCGTAACTAGCGGGGGGTACAATGAGCAGTTCTTC. The chain couples TRBV4-2 to TRBJ2-1, with 12 bases lining up with TRBD2. J was trimmed by 4 bases and V by 5 bases; bases with no gene match: 3. The CDR3 consists of 15 residues. Germline V lookup: CDR1 LGHNA, CDR2 YNFKEQ.

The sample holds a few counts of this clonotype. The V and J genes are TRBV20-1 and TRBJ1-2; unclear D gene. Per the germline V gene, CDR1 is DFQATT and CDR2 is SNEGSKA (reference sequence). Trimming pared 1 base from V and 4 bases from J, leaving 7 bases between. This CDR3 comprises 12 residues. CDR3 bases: TGCAGTGCTAGAGGTAGCTCCTATGGCTACACCTTC. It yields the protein CSARGSSYGYTF.

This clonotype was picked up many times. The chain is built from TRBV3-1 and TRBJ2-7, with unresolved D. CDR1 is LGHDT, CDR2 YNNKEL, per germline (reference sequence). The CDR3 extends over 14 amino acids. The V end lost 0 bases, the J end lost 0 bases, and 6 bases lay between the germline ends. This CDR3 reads CASSQDSTSYEQYF. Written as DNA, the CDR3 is TGTGCCAGCAGCCAAGACTCGACCTCCTACGAGCAGTACTTC.

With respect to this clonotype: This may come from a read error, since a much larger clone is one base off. In nucleotides, the CDR3 is TGTGCCAGCAGCTCCGCTAGCGGGGGAGAATACGAGCAGTGCTTC. Translating gives CASSSASGGEYEQCF. The rearrangement joins TRBV10-3 to TRBJ2-1; 10 bases match TRBD2. Germline values: CDR1 ENHRY, CDR2 SYGVKD. CDR3 length: 15 amino acids.

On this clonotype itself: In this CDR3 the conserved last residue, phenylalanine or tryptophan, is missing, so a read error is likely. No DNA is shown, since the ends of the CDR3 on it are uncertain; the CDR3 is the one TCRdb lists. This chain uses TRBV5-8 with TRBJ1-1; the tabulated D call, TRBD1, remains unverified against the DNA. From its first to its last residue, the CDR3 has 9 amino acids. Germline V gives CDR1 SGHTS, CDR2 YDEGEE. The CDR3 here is CASSPRQGV.

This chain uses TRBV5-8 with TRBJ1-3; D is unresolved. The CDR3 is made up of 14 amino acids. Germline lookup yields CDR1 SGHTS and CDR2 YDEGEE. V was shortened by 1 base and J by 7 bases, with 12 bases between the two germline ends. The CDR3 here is CASSLLEGWNTIYF. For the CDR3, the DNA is TGTGCCAGCAGCTTGTTAGAGGGTTGGAACACCATATATTTT.

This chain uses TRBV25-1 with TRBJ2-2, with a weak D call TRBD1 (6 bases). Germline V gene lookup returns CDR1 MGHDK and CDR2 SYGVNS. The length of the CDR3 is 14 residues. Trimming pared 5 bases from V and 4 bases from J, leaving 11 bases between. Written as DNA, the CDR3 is TGTGCCAGCAGTTGGGACACCTCCACCGGGGAGCTGTTTTTT. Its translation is CASSWDTSTGELFF.

This chain's CDR3 is CASSVTVIGSGDSPLHF. DNA of the CDR3: TGTGCCAGCAGCGTAACCGTAATAGGGAGTGGGGATTCACCCCTCCACTTT. The chain couples TRBV7-6 to TRBJ1-6; D is unclear. CDR3 length: 17 amino acids. Germline V lookup: CDR1 SGHVS, CDR2 FNYEAQ. V was pared by 5 bases and J by 8 bases, with 22 bases between. The complete variable domain, with remaining parts taken from reference TRBV7-6 and TRBJ1-6, reads GAGVSQSPRYKVTKRGQDVALRCDPISGHVSLYWYRQALGQGPEFLTYFNYEAQQDKSGLPNDRFSAERPEGSISTLTIQRTEQRDSAMYRCASSVTVIGSGDSPLHFGNGTRLTVT.

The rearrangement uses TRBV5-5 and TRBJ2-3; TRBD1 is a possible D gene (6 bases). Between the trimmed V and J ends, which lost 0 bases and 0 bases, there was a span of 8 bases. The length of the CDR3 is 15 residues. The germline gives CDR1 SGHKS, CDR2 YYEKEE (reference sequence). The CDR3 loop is CASSLAGQSTDTQYF. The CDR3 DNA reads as TGTGCCAGCAGCTTGGCTGGACAGAGCACAGATACGCAGTATTTT.

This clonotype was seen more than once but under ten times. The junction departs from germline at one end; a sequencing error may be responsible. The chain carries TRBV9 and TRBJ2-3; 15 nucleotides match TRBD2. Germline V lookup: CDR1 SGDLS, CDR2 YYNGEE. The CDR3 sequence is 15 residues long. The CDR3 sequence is CASGVAGTSGGTQYF. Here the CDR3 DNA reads TGTGCCAGCGGCGTAGCTGGGACTAGCGGGGGGACGCAGTATTTT.

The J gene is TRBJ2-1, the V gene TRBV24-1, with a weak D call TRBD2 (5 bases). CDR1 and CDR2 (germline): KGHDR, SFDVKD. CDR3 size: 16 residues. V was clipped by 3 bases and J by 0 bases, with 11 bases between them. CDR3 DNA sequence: TGTGCCACCAGTGATCTGGATACTAGCTCCTACAATGAGCAGTTCTTC. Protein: CATSDLDTSSYNEQFF.

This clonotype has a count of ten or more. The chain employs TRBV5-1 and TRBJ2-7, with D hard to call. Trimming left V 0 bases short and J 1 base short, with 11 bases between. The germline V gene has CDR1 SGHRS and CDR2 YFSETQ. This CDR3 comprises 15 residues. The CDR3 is CASSLEPGISYEQYF. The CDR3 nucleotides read TGCGCCAGCAGCTTGGAACCAGGAATATCCTACGAGCAGTACTTC.

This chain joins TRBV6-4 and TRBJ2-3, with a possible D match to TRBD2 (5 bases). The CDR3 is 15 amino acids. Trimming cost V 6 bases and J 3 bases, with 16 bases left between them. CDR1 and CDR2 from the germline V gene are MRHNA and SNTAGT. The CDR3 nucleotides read TGTGCCAGCAGCGACGGAGGTTTGGGGACAGATACGCAGTATTTT. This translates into CASSDGGLGTDTQYF.

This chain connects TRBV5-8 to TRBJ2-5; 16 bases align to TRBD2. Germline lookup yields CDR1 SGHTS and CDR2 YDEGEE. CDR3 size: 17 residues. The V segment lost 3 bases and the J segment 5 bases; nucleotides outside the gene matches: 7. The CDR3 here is CASSSGTSGGVGETQYF. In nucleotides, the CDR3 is TGTGCCAGCAGCTCTGGGACTAGCGGGGGGGTTGGGGAGACCCAGTACTTC. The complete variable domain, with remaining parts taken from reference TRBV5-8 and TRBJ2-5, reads EAGVTQSPTHLIKTRGQQATLRCSPISGHTSVYWYQQALGLGLQFLLWYDEGEERNRGNFPPRFSGRQFPNYSSELNVNALELEDSALYLCASSSGTSGGVGETQYFGPGTRLLVL.

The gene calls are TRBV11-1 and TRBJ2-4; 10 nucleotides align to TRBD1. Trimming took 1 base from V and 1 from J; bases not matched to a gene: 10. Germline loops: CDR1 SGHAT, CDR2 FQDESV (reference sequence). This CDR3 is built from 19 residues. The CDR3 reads CASSLGDRGSLVAKNIQYF. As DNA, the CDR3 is TGTGCCAGCAGCTTAGGGGACAGGGGATCTCTAGTTGCCAAAAACATTCAGTACTTC.

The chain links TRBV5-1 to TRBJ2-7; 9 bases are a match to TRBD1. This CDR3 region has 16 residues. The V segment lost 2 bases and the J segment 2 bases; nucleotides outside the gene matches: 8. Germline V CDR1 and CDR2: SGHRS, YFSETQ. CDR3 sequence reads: CASSLNPGTGTYEQYF. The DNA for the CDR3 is TGCGCCAGCAGCTTAAATCCCGGGACAGGGACCTACGAGCAGTACTTC.

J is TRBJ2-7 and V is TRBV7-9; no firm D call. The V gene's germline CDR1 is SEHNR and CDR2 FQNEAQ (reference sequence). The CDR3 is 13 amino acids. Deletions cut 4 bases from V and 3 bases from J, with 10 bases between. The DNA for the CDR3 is TGTGCCAGCAGCTCTCCGACAAACTACGAGCAGTACTTC. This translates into CASSSPTNYEQYF.

Here the CDR3 reads CASSPTSLSETQYF. In DNA, the CDR3 is TGTGCCAGCAGCCCAACTAGTCTTTCCGAGACCCAGTACTTC. The rearrangement uses TRBV7-9 and TRBJ2-5; D perhaps matches TRBD2 (5 bases). The length of the CDR3 is 14 residues. Germline V gene lookup returns CDR1 SEHNR and CDR2 FQNEAQ (reference sequence). The germline V and J ends were trimmed by 5 bases and 5 bases, with 15 bases remaining between them.

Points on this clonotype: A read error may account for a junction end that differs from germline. The CDR3 loop is CASSTGTGGQETQYF. The DNA of the CDR3 is TGTGCTAGCAGCACAGGGACAGGGGGCCAAGAGACCCAGTACTTC. The chain couples TRBV7-7 to TRBJ2-5, with 11 positions matching TRBD1. Germline assignment: CDR1 SSHAT and CDR2 FNYEAQ (reference sequence). The CDR3 extends over 15 amino acids.

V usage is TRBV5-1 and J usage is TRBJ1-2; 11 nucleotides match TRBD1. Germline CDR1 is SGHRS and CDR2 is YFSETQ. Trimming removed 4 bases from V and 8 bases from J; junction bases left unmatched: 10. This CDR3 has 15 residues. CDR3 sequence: CASSIGTGGSVGYTF. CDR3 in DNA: TGCGCCAGCAGCATCGGGACAGGGGGATCAGTCGGCTACACCTTC.

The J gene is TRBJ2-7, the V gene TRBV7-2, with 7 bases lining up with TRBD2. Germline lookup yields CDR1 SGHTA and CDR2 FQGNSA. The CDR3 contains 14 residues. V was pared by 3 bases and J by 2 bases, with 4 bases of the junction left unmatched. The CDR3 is CASSFRAGPYEQYF. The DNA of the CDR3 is TGTGCCAGCAGCTTTCGAGCGGGGCCCTACGAGCAGTACTTC.

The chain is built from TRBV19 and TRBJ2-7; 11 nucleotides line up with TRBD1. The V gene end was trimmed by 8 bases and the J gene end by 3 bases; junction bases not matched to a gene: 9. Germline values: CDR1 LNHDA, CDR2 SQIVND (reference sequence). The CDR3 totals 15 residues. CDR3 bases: TGTGCCAGTCGTTCCGCCGGGACAGGGGGCTACGAGCAGTACTTC. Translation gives CASRSAGTGGYEQYF.

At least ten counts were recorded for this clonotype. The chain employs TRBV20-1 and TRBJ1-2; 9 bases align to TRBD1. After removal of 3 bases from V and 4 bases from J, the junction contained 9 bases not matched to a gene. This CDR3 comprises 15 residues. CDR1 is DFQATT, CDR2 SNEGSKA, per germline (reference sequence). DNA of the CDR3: TGCAGTGCTAGTCGGGGGGGGACAGGGTTCTATGGCTACACCTTC. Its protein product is CSASRGGTGFYGYTF.

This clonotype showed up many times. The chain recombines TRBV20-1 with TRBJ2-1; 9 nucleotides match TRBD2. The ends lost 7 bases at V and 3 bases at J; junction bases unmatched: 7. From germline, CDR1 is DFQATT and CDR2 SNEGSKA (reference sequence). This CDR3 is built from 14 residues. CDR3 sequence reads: CSVRSSGSYNEQFF. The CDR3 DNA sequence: TGCAGTGTCCGAAGTAGCGGGAGCTACAATGAGCAGTTCTTC.

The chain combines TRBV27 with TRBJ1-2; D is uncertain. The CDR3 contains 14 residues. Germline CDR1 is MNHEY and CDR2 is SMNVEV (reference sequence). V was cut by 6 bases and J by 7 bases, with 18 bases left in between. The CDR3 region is CASRPPSYGGGYTF. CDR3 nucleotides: TGTGCCAGCAGACCCCCTTCCTATGGCGGTGGCTACACCTTC.